This TCR beta chain was documented in a study of T cells in localized non-small cell lung cancer. V lost 5 bases and J lost 4; bases outside the gene matches: 3. The CDR3 runs to 15 residues. Germline lookup yields CDR1 MNHNY and CDR2 SVGAGI (reference sequence). Whole-study results and caveats: Longer overall survival associated with higher blood T cell density; shorter survival with higher adjacent-lung clonality. A median of around 60 clones ranked among the top 100 in tumor appeared in adjacent lung.

For this clone: Antigen: not known.

Measured with immunoSEQ multiplex PCR; TCRdb has only the in-frame clones, and not every one. Of 70,000 to 75,000 clones listed, 65% to 85% are singletons. The chain recombines TRBV6-6 with TRBJ2-3; 13 bases match TRBD2. This specimen consisted of peripheral blood, obtained before any cancer treatment. This clonotype was obtained from a female donor over 55 with stage I lung adenocarcinoma. CDR3 in amino acids: CASSLGLAGADTQYF. The CDR3 nucleotides are TGTGCCAGCAGTCTTGGACTAGCGGGAGCAGATACGCAGTATTTT.